These T cell receptor beta chains were read from a single sample in a study of spatial heterogeneity in lung cancer. TCRdb reprocessed the 5' RACE reads with MiXCR, giving one entry per CDR3 protein. The table has about 47,000 distinct CDR3 sequences, 12% seen once. This specimen was PBMCs, taken at surgery. Receptors were obtained from a female donor with early-stage non-small cell lung cancer. Both conserved end residues are part of each CDR3. Each record gives: D gene, V gene, J gene, clone size, CDR3 DNA, CDR3 protein. A D gene is named only where the DNA matches it firmly. Part of the rows lack a size; the others show once, few, many or a class for expanded clones.

.,TRBV12-5,TRBJ1-2,.,TGTGCTAGTGGAGAGCCTTTACAGGACAAAGCTAACTATGGCTACACCTTC,CASGEPLQDKANYGYTF
TRBD1,TRBV11-2,TRBJ2-7,.,TGTGCCAGCAGCTTAATACGCCGGGACAGGGGAGCAATCTACGAGCAGTACTTC,CASSLIRRDRGAIYEQYF
.,TRBV5-1,TRBJ1-1,many,TGCGCCAGCAGCTTGTCAGGGGCGGGGAACACTGAAGCTTTCTTT,CASSLSGAGNTEAFF
.,TRBV20-1,TRBJ1-1,.,TGCAGTGCTAGGGTCAACCAGAACACTGAAGCTTTCTTT,CSARVNQNTEAFF
.,TRBV5-1,TRBJ2-5,.,TGCGCCAGCAGCTTGGTTAGCAGAGAGACCCAGTACTTC,CASSLVSRETQYF
TRBD1,TRBV10-3,TRBJ1-2,many,TGTGCCATCAGTGGCCTAGACAGGGTCTATGGCTACACCTTC,CAISGLDRVYGYTF
TRBD2,TRBV6-5,TRBJ2-5,few,TGTGCCAGCAATGGTTGGGCGGGGGGTCAAGAGACCCAGTACTTC,CASNGWAGGQETQYF
.,TRBV28,TRBJ2-3,.,TGTGCCAGCAGTGAGGGTAGATGGGCCACAGATACGCAGTATTTT,CASSEGRWATDTQYF
TRBD1,TRBV7-9,TRBJ2-5,few,TGTGCCAGCAGCGATTGGGACAGGGGAGGAGAGACCCAGTACTTC,CASSDWDRGGETQYF
TRBD1,TRBV5-8,TRBJ1-1,few,TGTGCCAGCAGCTTAGGACAGGGGATAACGAACACTGAAGCTTTCTTT,CASSLGQGITNTEAFF
.,TRBV7-9,TRBJ1-1,.,TGTGCCAGCAGCTTTCGGGACACTGAAGCTTTCTTT,CASSFRDTEAFF
.,TRBV20-1,TRBJ1-5,many,TGCAGTGCTAAGACCCCCTCTGAGGGGAGGGTTGGCAATCAGCCCCAGCATTTT,CSAKTPSEGRVGNQPQHF
.,TRBV5-5,TRBJ1-2,few,TGTGCCAGCAGCTTGGACTATGGCTACACCTTC,CASSLDYGYTF
.,TRBV20-1,TRBJ1-5,.,TGCAGTGCTAAATCCGGGCTACTGAATCAGCCCCAGCATTTT,CSAKSGLLNQPQHF
TRBD1,TRBV19,TRBJ1-5,.,TGTGCCAGTAGCCGCCCTCGGACAGGTTCGGATCAGCCCCAGCATTTT,CASSRPRTGSDQPQHF
TRBD1,TRBV11-2,TRBJ2-1,.,TGTGCCAGCAGCTTAACTGGGACAGGGTCCGGTGAGCAGTTCTTC,CASSLTGTGSGEQFF
TRBD1,TRBV19,TRBJ1-5,.,TGTGCCACGGATCCCGGGACAGGGGGCCTTCAGCCCCAGCATTTT,CATDPGTGGLQPQHF
TRBD2,TRBV6-2/TRBV6-3,TRBJ2-1,.,TGTGCCAGCAGTTCACTCCCTAGCGGGGGAACCAATGAGAAGTTCTTC,CASSSLPSGGTNEKFF
TRBD2,TRBV28,TRBJ2-1,.,TGTGCCAGCAGTTTAAGGTCTCTAGCGGGGGGACTAAGGGGCCACTACAATGAGCAGTTCTTC,CASSLRSLAGGLRGHYNEQFF
.,TRBV29-1,TRBJ1-2,few,TGCAGCGTGACAGATTATGGCTACACCTTC,CSVTDYGYTF
TRBD2,TRBV6-2/TRBV6-3,TRBJ2-3,few,TGTGCCAGCAGTTACTCGGAAACTCTAGCGGGCACCCGCACAGATACGCAGTATTTT,CASSYSETLAGTRTDTQYF
TRBD2,TRBV7-9,TRBJ2-3,.,TGTGCCAGCAGCTTAGGAGCTAGCGGGGCTCGCACAGATACGCAGTATTTT,CASSLGASGARTDTQYF
.,TRBV3-1,TRBJ1-1,few,TGTGCCAGCAGCCAATCCGGGACAGAAGCTTTCTTT,CASSQSGTEAFF
TRBD2,TRBV4-1,TRBJ2-5,few,TGCGCCAGCAGTTACGACAGAGCGGGGGGGAGAGAGACCCAGTACTTC,CASSYDRAGGRETQYF
TRBD1,TRBV27,TRBJ2-3,.,TGTGCCAGCGGAATGAGACAGGGGATCACAGATACGCAGTATTTT,CASGMRQGITDTQYF
.,TRBV5-1,TRBJ2-2,.,TGCGCCAGCAGCGGGCGGGACGGAGCGAACACCGGGGAGCTGTTTTTT,CASSGRDGANTGELFF
.,TRBV7-6,TRBJ1-5,many,TGTGCCAGCAGCCCTTGGGACACCGGGTTCGGTAGTAGCAATCAGCCCCAGCATTTT,CASSPWDTGFGSSNQPQHF
TRBD1,TRBV11-1,TRBJ1-1,.,TGTGCCAGCAGCCCCGGACAGGTGAACACTGAAGCTTTCTTT,CASSPGQVNTEAFF
TRBD2,TRBV29-1,TRBJ2-5,.,TGCAGCGTTGAAGATGGTCTAGCGGGGGGTGCAGAGACCCAGTACTTC,CSVEDGLAGGAETQYF
.,TRBV10-2,TRBJ1-1,.,TGCGCCAGCAAACTGGACAGTCGGACTGAAGCTTTCTTT,CASKLDSRTEAFF
.,TRBV29-1,TRBJ2-1,.,TGCAGCGTTGAAGATTGGCCCTCACGGGGCCCTCCGAGCTCCTACAATGAGCAGTTCTTC,CSVEDWPSRGPPSSYNEQFF
.,TRBV19,TRBJ1-1,.,TGTGCCAGTAGGAGGAGTTTGAACACTGAAGCTTTCTTT,CASRRSLNTEAFF
TRBD2,TRBV2,TRBJ2-1,many,TGTGCCAGCACACTAGCGGGCGGGGGGACCTACAATGAGCAGTTCTTC,CASTLAGGGTYNEQFF
.,TRBV20-1,TRBJ2-3,.,TGCAGTGCCCACAGGGGGCTAGCGGGGGCAGATACGCAGTATTTT,CSAHRGLAGADTQYF
TRBD2,TRBV6-5,TRBJ2-1,many,TGTGCCAGCAGTTTGCGGGGGAGCTCCTACAATGAGCAGTTCTTC,CASSLRGSSYNEQFF
TRBD1,TRBV6-5,TRBJ2-2,many,TGTGCCAGCAGCCAGGGGGCCGGGGAGCTGTTTTTT,CASSQGAGELFF
TRBD1,TRBV7-9,TRBJ1-4,.,TGTGCCAGCAGCTTAACGGCAGGGGGGGGAAAACTGTTTTTT,CASSLTAGGGKLFF
TRBD2,TRBV12-3/TRBV12-4,TRBJ2-1,many,TGTGCCAGCAGTTTAGCGATTTTTTTTCGGGGGGACTCCTACAATGAGCAGTTCTTC,CASSLAIFFRGDSYNEQFF
.,TRBV4-1,TRBJ2-3,few,TGCGCCAGCAGCCATCCTCCGGGACACACTTACACAGATACGCAGTATTTT,CASSHPPGHTYTDTQYF
.,TRBV5-1,TRBJ2-5,many,TGCGCCAGCAGCTTGGCTCCCGGGGGACGACAAGAGACCCAGTACTTC,CASSLAPGGRQETQYF
.,TRBV6-1,TRBJ2-7,.,TGTGCCAACAACGTACAGGCGAGATCCTACGAGCAGTACTTC,CANNVQARSYEQYF
.,TRBV7-2,TRBJ2-7,many,TGTGCCAGCAGCTTAGCCCCCGGGTACGAGCAGTACTTC,CASSLAPGYEQYF
.,TRBV7-8,TRBJ2-5,many,TGTGCCAGCAGCCCTAGACGGGCCCTTCTCAAGACCCAGTACTTC,CASSPRRALLKTQYF
.,TRBV28,TRBJ2-5,.,TGTGCCAGCAGTTTTCGCGGGGAAGAGACCCAGTACTTC,CASSFRGEETQYF
TRBD1,TRBV4-2,TRBJ1-2,.,TGTGCCAGCAGCATTCTTGGGCAGGGGGCATCCTATGGCTACACCTTC,CASSILGQGASYGYTF